This T cell receptor (beta chain) was recorded in a study of T cells after posttransplantation cyclophosphamide. Study-level findings and limits: Donor-recipient repertoire similarity was low at 1-2 months, rising over year one.

This table comes from immunoSEQ multiplex PCR, and its TCRdb copy is limited to in-frame clones, with some not included. The sample contains about 37,000 clones, none of them singletons. This clone was observed at least ten times. Its antigen is not identified. This CDR3 comprises 14 residues. Germline V gene lookup returns CDR1 KGHSH and CDR2 LQKENI. Trimming pared 3 bases from V and 1 base from J, leaving 8 bases between. This sequence was found in a man aged 25 to 45 in good health and a related stem cell transplant donor. The material sequenced was PBMCs. The chain employs TRBV18 and TRBJ2-3; D gene ambiguous. The CDR3 DNA sequence: TGTGCCAGCTCACCTTTGCAGGGCACAGATACGCAGTATTTT. Its protein product is CASSPLQGTDTQYF.